One sample yielded the 27 T cell receptor beta chains listed below, sequenced in a study of T cell responses to AZD1222 COVID-19 vaccine. Assay used: immunoSEQ multiplex PCR; TCRdb lists only in-frame clones, some missing. Here the sample spans some 200,000 clones, around 93% being singletons. Sequencing used peripheral blood, obtained 28 days after the second AZD1222 dose. Source of these receptors: an adult who received the AZD1222 COVID-19 vaccine.

V and J are TRBV27 and TRBJ2-1, with 9 bases matching TRBD2. The CDR3 extends over 16 amino acids. From germline, CDR1 is MNHEY and CDR2 SMNVEV (reference sequence). Trimming removed 3 bases from V and 4 bases from J; junction bases left unmatched: 7. CDR3 bases: TGTGCCAGCAGTTTCCGAGCGGGGGGTTTTTACAATGAGCAGTTCTTC. It yields the protein CASSFRAGGFYNEQFF.

This chain joins TRBV5-1 and TRBJ1-4; tentative D call: TRBD1 (5 bases). V was clipped by 1 base and J by 8 bases, with 15 bases between them. Germline CDR1 and CDR2: SGHRS and YFSETQ. The CDR3 has 15 residues. CDR3 in amino acids: CASSLYGQGGEKLFF. Written as DNA, the CDR3 is TGCGCCAGCAGCTTGTATGGGCAGGGAGGCGAAAAACTGTTTTTT. The whole variable domain, filled in from reference TRBV5-1 and TRBJ1-4, reads KAGVTQTPRYLIKTRGQQVTLSCSPISGHRSVSWYQQTPGQGLQFLFEYFSETQRNKGNFPGRFSGRQFSNSRSEMNVSTLELGDSALYLCASSLYGQGGEKLFFGSGTQLSVL.

As concerns this clone: The same CDR3 also results from other DNA sequences found in this sample. This chain joins TRBV9 and TRBJ1-3; maybe TRBD1 (5 bases). The CDR3 is 15 amino acids. Trimming took off 2 bases at V and 0 bases at J, with 9 bases between the two ends. Germline V gene sequence: CDR1 SGDLS, CDR2 YYNGEE. The CDR3 nucleotides are TGTGCCAGCAGCGTCGCAGGGATCTCTGGAAACACCATATATTTT. It specifies CASSVAGISGNTIYF.

This sequence joins TRBV10-2 and TRBJ1-4, with 7 bases that match TRBD1. The CDR3 totals 17 residues. Germline CDR1 is WSHSY and CDR2 is SAAADI. The trim removed 0 bases at V and 8 bases at J, leaving 12 bases unmatched. This chain's CDR3 is CASSESTGSPFREKLFF. In DNA form, the CDR3 reads TGCGCCAGCAGTGAGTCGACAGGGTCCCCCTTTAGGGAAAAACTGTTTTTT.

The rearrangement links TRBV14 to TRBJ1-3; possible D gene TRBD1, 5 bases. The CDR3 has 14 residues. Trimming removed 2 bases at V and 4 bases at J, with 9 bases between. Germline CDR1 reads SGHDN; CDR2 reads FVKESK. CDR3 in DNA: TGTGCCAGCAGCCAACAGCGGGACGGAAACACCATATATTTT. It codes for CASSQQRDGNTIYF.

The V gene is TRBV11-2, the J gene TRBJ1-1, with D maybe TRBD1 (5 bases). Trimming cost V 3 bases and J 4 bases, with 18 bases left between them. The CDR3 length is 16 residues. Germline V gene data show CDR1 as SGHAT and CDR2 as FQNNGV. The CDR3 DNA sequence: TGTGCCAGCAGCTTGGGGCTATTCCTACGGGCCACTGAAGCTTTCTTT. Amino acid sequence: CASSLGLFLRATEAFF.

This clone was observed once. The gene calls are TRBV9 and TRBJ1-4, with D tentatively TRBD1 (6 bases). This CDR3 contains 17 residues. The ends were cut back, 1 base at V and 0 bases at J, with 13 bases in the middle. The germline gives CDR1 SGDLS, CDR2 YYNGEE. In DNA, the CDR3 is TGTGCCAGCAGCGTAATGGGACAACCTGCAACTAATGAAAAACTGTTTTTT. Amino acid sequence: CASSVMGQPATNEKLFF.

This chain joins TRBV6-5 and TRBJ1-2; D remains unclear. Trimming cost V 0 bases and J 5 bases, with 10 bases left between them. From germline, CDR1 is MNHEY and CDR2 SVGAGI. The CDR3 length is 14 residues. This CDR3 is CASSYSPTDYGYTF. The DNA of the CDR3 is TGTGCCAGCAGTTACTCACCGACGGATTATGGCTACACCTTC.

The chain couples TRBV5-8 to TRBJ1-1, with D tentatively TRBD1 (5 bases). The CDR3 has 13 residues. Trimming left V 2 bases short and J 6 bases short, with 11 bases between. The germline gives CDR1 SGHTS, CDR2 YDEGEE. The CDR3 sequence: CASSFRGGPEAFF. For the CDR3, the DNA is TGTGCCAGCAGCTTTCGTGGGGGACCTGAAGCTTTCTTT.

V is TRBV6-1 and J is TRBJ1-2; 7 nucleotides agree with TRBD1. Trimming at V came to 1 base and at J to 5 bases, leaving 7 bases not matched to a gene. Germline CDR1 reads MNHNS; CDR2 reads SASEGT. The CDR3 consists of 15 residues. CDR3 sequence reads: CASSEDMDRSYGYTF. As DNA, the CDR3 is TGTGCCAGCAGTGAAGACATGGACAGGTCATATGGCTACACCTTC.

The J gene is TRBJ2-3, the V gene TRBV5-1; a possible D gene is TRBD1 (6 bases). Trimming left V 4 bases short and J 1 base short, with 10 bases between. Germline CDR1 and CDR2: SGHRS and YFSETQ. CDR3 length: 14 amino acids. CDR3 protein: CASSIWTGTDTQYF. The CDR3 DNA is TGCGCCAGCAGCATCTGGACAGGCACAGATACGCAGTATTTT.

This chain uses TRBV16 with TRBJ1-4, with D possibly being TRBD1 (5 bases). The V end was cut by 4 bases, the J end by 7 bases, with 13 bases between. Germline assignment: CDR1 KGHSY and CDR2 FQNENV. The CDR3 is 14 amino acids. The CDR3, as DNA: TGTGCCAGCAGCCCCCAGGGCGGGGGTGAAAAACTGTTTTTT. Amino acid sequence: CASSPQGGGEKLFF.

This clone was seen a single time. The V call is TRBV2, the J call TRBJ2-4; 7 bases match TRBD1. V shed 6 bases, J shed 0 bases, and the junction held 5 bases outside the gene matches. Germline V gene lookup returns CDR1 SNHLY and CDR2 FYNNEI. This CDR3 is built from 15 residues. The CDR3 nucleotides are TGTGCCAGCAGGGGGACAGCTCTAGCCAAAAACATTCAGTACTTC. This encodes CASRGTALAKNIQYF.

This rearrangement joins TRBV7-9 to TRBJ1-3, with D hard to call. The CDR3 spans 12 residues. The ends were cut back, 6 bases at V and 0 bases at J, with 3 bases in the middle. The germline gives CDR1 SEHNR, CDR2 FQNEAQ (reference sequence). CDR3 sequence reads: CASSDSGNTIYF. The DNA of the CDR3 is TGTGCCAGCAGTGACTCTGGAAACACCATATATTTT.

The chain employs TRBV11-2 and TRBJ1-2; D ambiguous. Germline CDR1 is SGHAT and CDR2 is FQNNGV. Deletions cut 1 base from V and 8 bases from J, with 14 bases between. The CDR3 length is 14 residues. The CDR3 DNA reads TGTGCCAGCAGCTTAGCGAGGACCTACGGGGGCTACACCTTC. This gives the protein CASSLARTYGGYTF.

This chain uses TRBV29-1 with TRBJ2-3; 7 bases are shared with TRBD2. Germline-derived CDR1 and CDR2 are SQVTM and ANQGSEA. This CDR3 has 14 amino acids. V shed 5 bases and J 2 bases; nucleotides not matched to a gene: 7. The CDR3 protein is CSVSPSGPTDTQYF. Here the CDR3 DNA reads TGCAGCGTTTCTCCTAGCGGCCCCACAGATACGCAGTATTTT.

The chain couples TRBV19 to TRBJ2-6; possible D gene TRBD1, 6 bases. This CDR3 comprises 15 residues. CDR1 LNHDA and CDR2 SQIVND come from the germline V gene (reference sequence). The V end lost 8 bases, the J end lost 3 bases, and 14 bases lay between the germline ends. CDR3 DNA sequence: TGTGCCAGTGCCAGGGGTCTTGGTGGGGCCAACGTCCTGACTTTC. It translates to CASARGLGGANVLTF.

V is TRBV3-1 (or the pseudogene TRBV3-2) and J is TRBJ2-5; D not resolved. Trimming shortened V by 1 base and J by 5 bases, and 14 bases separated the two germline ends. Looked up from germline, CDR1 is LGHDT and CDR2 is YNNKEL (reference sequence). The CDR3 runs to 15 residues. The CDR3 is CASSQGSIGIETQYF. CDR3 bases: TGTGCCAGCAGCCAAGGATCTATAGGGATCGAGACCCAGTACTTC.

The gene calls are TRBV11-2 and TRBJ2-5; TRBD1 aligns across 10 bases. The CDR3 extends over 15 amino acids. The germline CDR1 and CDR2 sequences are SGHAT and FQNNGV. Unmatched junction bases numbered 6, after V lost 5 bases and J lost 3 bases. The CDR3 protein is CASSMIGTGEETQYF. The CDR3 DNA sequence: TGTGCCAGCAGCATGATTGGGACAGGGGAAGAGACCCAGTACTTC.

V gene TRBV18 combines with J gene TRBJ1-3; D is ambiguous. Trimming shortened V by 1 base and J by 0 bases, and 13 bases separated the two germline ends. Per the germline V gene, CDR1 is KGHSH and CDR2 is LQKENI. This CDR3 has 17 amino acids. The CDR3 is CASSPRYNSHSGNTIYF. For the CDR3, the DNA is TGTGCCAGCTCACCACGGTACAACAGCCACTCTGGAAACACCATATATTTT.

The chain is built from TRBV14 and TRBJ1-1; 9 bases align to TRBD1. There are 12 residues in the CDR3. The J segment lost 11 bases and the V segment lost 2 bases, leaving 3 bases of the junction unmatched. Germline V CDR1 and CDR2: SGHDN, FVKESK. The CDR3 loop reads CASSQWDREAFF. Written as DNA, the CDR3 is TGTGCCAGCAGCCAATGGGACAGGGAGGCTTTCTTT. Looking up the rest from reference TRBV14 and TRBJ1-1 gives the full variable domain: EAGVTQFPSHSVIEKGQTVTLRCDPISGHDNLYWYRRVMGKEIKFLLHFVKESKQDESGMPNNRFLAERTGGTYSTLKVQPAELEDSGVYFCASSQWDREAFFGQGTRLTVV.

The V and J genes are TRBV6-5 and TRBJ1-2, with D unresolved. The CDR3 is 13 amino acids. Germline lookup yields CDR1 MNHEY and CDR2 SVGAGI. V was pared by 0 bases and J by 6 bases, with 8 bases between. CDR3 protein: CASSYSSGNGYTF. CDR3 sequence (DNA): TGTGCCAGCAGTTACTCTTCGGGGAATGGCTACACCTTC.

The chain combines TRBV9 with TRBJ2-1; D is possibly TRBD1 (5 bases). V shed 0 bases and J shed 2 bases, with 9 bases lying between them. The CDR3 consists of 15 residues. Germline CDR1 and CDR2: SGDLS and YYNGEE. CDR3: CASSVAGYAYNEQFF. In nucleotides, the CDR3 is TGTGCCAGCAGCGTAGCAGGGTACGCCTACAATGAGCAGTTCTTC. The full variable domain, in which reference TRBV9 and TRBJ2-1 provide the parts outside the CDR3, is DSGVTQTPKHLITATGQRVTLRCSPRSGDLSVYWYQQSLDQGLQFLIQYYNGEERAKGNILERFSAQQFPDLHSELNLSSLELGDSALYFCASSVAGYAYNEQFFGPGTRLTVL.

This chain links TRBV6-2 or TRBV6-3 with TRBJ2-7, with D perhaps given as TRBD1 or TRBD2 (5 bases each). The CDR3 spans 16 residues. Germline V lookup: CDR1 MNHEY, CDR2 SVGEGT. With 4 bases removed from V and 4 bases from J, the gap between germline ends came to 20 bases. CDR3 protein: CASSSAGTELRYEQYF. CDR3 nucleotide sequence: TGTGCCAGCAGTTCAGCCGGGACCGAACTTAGGTACGAGCAGTACTTC.

V is TRBV19 and J is TRBJ1-6, with 7 bases identical to TRBD1. CDR1 LNHDA and CDR2 SQIVND come from the germline V gene (reference sequence). The CDR3 has 14 amino acids. J lost 7 bases, V lost 5 bases, and 5 bases had no gene match. DNA of the CDR3: TGTGCCAGTAGTTCGGGACAGCTAAATTCACCCCTCCACTTT. Protein sequence: CASSSGQLNSPLHF. Filled out from reference TRBV19 and TRBJ1-6, the complete variable domain reads DGGITQSPKYLFRKEGQNVTLSCEQNLNHDAMYWYRQDPGQGLRLIYYSQIVNDFQKGDIAEGYSVSREKKESFPLTVTSAQKNPTAFYLCASSSGQLNSPLHFGNGTRLTVT.

V is TRBV6-5 and J is TRBJ1-1; no reliable D call. CDR3 length: 12 residues. Trimming removed 3 bases at V and 9 bases at J, with 11 bases between. Germline CDR1 MNHEY, CDR2 SVGAGI. The CDR3: CASSYRGTQAFF. The CDR3 nucleotides are TGTGCCAGCAGTTATCGGGGAACCCAAGCTTTCTTT.

The J gene is TRBJ1-1, the V gene TRBV11-1; weak D call: TRBD1 (5 bases). The V and J ends lost 1 base and 5 bases respectively, with 8 bases between them. Germline V CDR1 and CDR2: SGHAT, FQDESV (reference sequence). The CDR3 contains 13 residues. CDR3 sequence (DNA): TGTGCCAGCAGCTTAGTTCGGGGGACTGAAGCTTTCTTT. This codes for CASSLVRGTEAFF.